The clone carrying this T cell receptor (beta chain) was seen repeatedly, ten times or more. Its specificity is not known. The sample originates from a study of T cell repertoires in cytomegalovirus infection. Study summary: CMV epitopes in the study were HLA-C-restricted (recently identified) and HLA-B-restricted (well studied). Evidence of both CMV infection and a matching HLA type came from public TCR beta signatures. Study findings and constraints: In two of eight donors, the top clonotype was HLA-C-restricted CMV-specific.

TCRdb passed the reads through MiXCR, listing each CDR3 protein once. The data hold 75,000 to 100,000 distinct CDR3 sequences, with approximately 45% observed a single time. The CDR3 runs 15 residues. V was cut by 2 bases and J by 5 bases, with 12 bases left in between. From germline, CDR1 is MNHNS and CDR2 SASEGT. Sequencing was performed on CD8+ T cells from cultured PBMCs, taken from culture after CMV antigen stimulation. V usage is TRBV6-1 and J usage is TRBJ2-2; no reliable D call. The source of this sequence is a human donor in good health (CMV status not recorded). Some clones in this sample may be carry-over from other donors' samples. The CDR3 loop is CASSESVSDTGELFF. The CDR3 DNA reads TGTGCCAGCAGTGAAAGTGTCTCGGATACCGGGGAGCTGTTTTTT.